The sample holds one count of the clone carrying this TCR beta chain. The target antigen is unknown. The data originate from a study of cytomegalovirus exposure and HLA in healthy donors. For the study at large: Later, an analysis reported that the roughly 120 validation repertoires had used the same platform as the roughly 650 first-cohort repertoires.

Study findings and constraints: The tendency of first-cohort TCR clusters to co-occur in the 120 or so validation repertoires was identified by a subsequent analysis. The listing of 150 or so TCR beta chains classed them as cytomegalovirus-associated.

V gave up 1 base and J gave up 0 bases, with 15 bases separating them. The CDR3 consists of 17 residues. The germline gives CDR1 SGHAT, CDR2 FQNNGV. This table comes from immunoSEQ multiplex PCR, and its TCRdb copy is limited to in-frame clones, with some not included. Of fewer than 200,000 clones listed, roughly nine tenths were seen once; the top ten hold approximately 3%. It was the roughly 130-subject validation cohort, separate from the roughly 700-subject first cohort, to which the donors belonged. V is TRBV11-2 and J is TRBJ1-2; perhaps TRBD1 as D (6 bases). The clonotype comes from a young woman in good health and CMV-seropositive. The sequenced sample consisted of PBMCs. This CDR3 is CASSLADRSWANYGYTF. CDR3 bases: TGTGCCAGCAGCTTAGCTGACAGGTCCTGGGCTAACTATGGCTACACCTTC.